The present TCR beta chain was sequenced within a study of regulatory T cells in long-lasting Graves disease. Stated time point: persistent/refractory GD, antithyroid drugs over 5 years with positive TRAb. Scientists built the TCR library using RNA that was extracted from PBMCs. This clonotype was observed a few times. CDR3 size: 18 residues. Germline V gene data show CDR1 as MDHEN and CDR2 as SYDVKM. Deletions cut 7 bases from V and 3 bases from J, with 25 bases between. Arm-PCR of CDR3 regions and iRepertoire HTBI primers were the basis on which TCR beta libraries were built. TCRdb re-derived calls from the multiplex PCR reads in MiXCR, one entry per CDR3 protein. Of roughly 500,000 distinct CDR3 sequences in the sample, less than 25% are singletons; the top ten hold 7.8%.

The input for sequencing was peripheral blood mononuclear cells (PBMCs), taken when the disease was refractory, from a patient treated with antithyroid drugs. The V gene is TRBV28, the J gene TRBJ2-4; D is perhaps TRBD1 or TRBD2 (5 bases each). The TCR sequence derives from a female donor with Graves disease. CDR3 sequence: CASTPFGAKKEGKNIQYF. DNA for the CDR3: TGTGCCAGCACCCCCTTTGGGGCGAAAAAAGAGGGCAAAAACATTCAGTACTTC.